The sequence of this T cell receptor beta chain was determined in a study of blood T cells in healthy people across ages. Remarks on this clonotype: Its specificity is unknown.

V lost 4 bases, J lost 0 bases, and 6 bases stayed unmatched. There are 15 residues in the CDR3. The V gene's germline CDR1 is DFQATT and CDR2 SNEGSKA (reference sequence). It was with a sample-barcoded 5' primer and a J-beta primer mix that a second PCR of roughly 7 to 12 cycles was run. Every sample gave at least 3 million paired-end reads containing CDR3. TCRdb redid the calling of the 5' RACE reads with MiXCR, one entry per CDR3 protein. The top ten clones hold under 30% of a sample with approximately 1,700,000 distinct CDR3 sequences, more than 35% of them seen once. Study-wide points: Naive T cell percentage by flow cytometry tracked strongly with beta diversity. Diversity was estimated from one million T cells, and these estimates were considered underestimates. Age showed a roughly linear inverse relationship with TCR beta diversity per million T cells.

The chain employs TRBV20-1 and TRBJ2-7, with 10 positions matching TRBD1. This receptor was identified in a human donor in good health. Material: blood. CDR3 in amino acids: CSATKTGGSSYEQYF. CDR3 in DNA: TGCAGTGCTACCAAGACAGGGGGCAGCTCCTACGAGCAGTACTTC.